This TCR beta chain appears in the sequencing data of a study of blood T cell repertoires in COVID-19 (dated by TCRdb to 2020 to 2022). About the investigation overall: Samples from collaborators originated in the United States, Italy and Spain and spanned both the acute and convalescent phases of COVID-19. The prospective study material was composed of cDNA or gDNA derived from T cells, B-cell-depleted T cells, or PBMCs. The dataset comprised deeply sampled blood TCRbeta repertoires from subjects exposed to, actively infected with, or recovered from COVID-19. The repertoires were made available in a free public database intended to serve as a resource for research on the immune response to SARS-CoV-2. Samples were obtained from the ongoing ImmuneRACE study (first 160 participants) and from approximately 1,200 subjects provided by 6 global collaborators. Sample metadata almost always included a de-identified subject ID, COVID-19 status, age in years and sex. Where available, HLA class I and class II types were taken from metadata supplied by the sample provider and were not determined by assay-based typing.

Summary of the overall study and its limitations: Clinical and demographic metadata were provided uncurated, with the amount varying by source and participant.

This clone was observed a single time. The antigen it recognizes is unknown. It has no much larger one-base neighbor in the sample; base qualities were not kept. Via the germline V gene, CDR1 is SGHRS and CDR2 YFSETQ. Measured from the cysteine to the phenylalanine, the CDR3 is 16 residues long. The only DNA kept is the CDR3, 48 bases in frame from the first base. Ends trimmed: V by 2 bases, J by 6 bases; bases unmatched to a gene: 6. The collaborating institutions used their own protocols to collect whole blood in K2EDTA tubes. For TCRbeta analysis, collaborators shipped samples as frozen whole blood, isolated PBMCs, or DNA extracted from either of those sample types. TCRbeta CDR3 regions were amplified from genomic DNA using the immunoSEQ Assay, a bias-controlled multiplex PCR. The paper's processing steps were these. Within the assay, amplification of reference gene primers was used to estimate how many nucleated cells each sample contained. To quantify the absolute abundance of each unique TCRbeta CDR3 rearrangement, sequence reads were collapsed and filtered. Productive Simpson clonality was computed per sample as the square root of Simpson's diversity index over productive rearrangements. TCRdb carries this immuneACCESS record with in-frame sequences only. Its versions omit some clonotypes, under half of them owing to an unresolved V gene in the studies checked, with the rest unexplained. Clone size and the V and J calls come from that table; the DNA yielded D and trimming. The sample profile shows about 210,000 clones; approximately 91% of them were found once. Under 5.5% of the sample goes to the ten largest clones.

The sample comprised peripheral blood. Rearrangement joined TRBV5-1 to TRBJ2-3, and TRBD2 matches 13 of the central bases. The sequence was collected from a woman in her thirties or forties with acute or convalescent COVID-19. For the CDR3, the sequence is CASSLPGLAGRDTQYF. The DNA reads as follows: TGCGCCAGCAGCTTACCGGGACTAGCGGGGAGGGATACGCAGTATTTT.